The text below deals with one T cell receptor beta chain. As yet, its antigen is unknown. Sequenced by immunoSEQ multiplex PCR; TCRdb stores in-frame clones only, minus some. The table shows some 2.4 million clones, with approximately 94% occurring only once. This entry is derived from a study of shared clonotypes between healthy human individuals. Study as a whole: The study used three CD4 naive, three CD4 memory, two CD8 naive and one CD8 memory plate per donor. General observations from the study: With a handful of donors compared, 4.5% to 6.5% of naive CD4 clonotypes were shared. Estimated richness was generally greater in naive than memory subsets.

The V and J ends lost 4 bases and 4 bases respectively, with 10 bases between them. This CDR3 contains 13 residues. CDR1 and CDR2 from the germline V gene are SNHLY and FYNNEI. The sequenced sample consisted of naive CD4+ T cells from PBMCs. Documented subset: CD45RA+ positively selected. The V and J genes are TRBV2 and TRBJ2-5; D is possibly TRBD2 (5 bases). This sequence originates from a man aged 18-30 years in good health. Some clones in this sample may be carry-over from other donors' samples. The CDR3 nucleotides are TGTGCCAGCAGTGTAAGCGGTGGAGAGACCCAGTACTTC. Protein product: CASSVSGGETQYF.